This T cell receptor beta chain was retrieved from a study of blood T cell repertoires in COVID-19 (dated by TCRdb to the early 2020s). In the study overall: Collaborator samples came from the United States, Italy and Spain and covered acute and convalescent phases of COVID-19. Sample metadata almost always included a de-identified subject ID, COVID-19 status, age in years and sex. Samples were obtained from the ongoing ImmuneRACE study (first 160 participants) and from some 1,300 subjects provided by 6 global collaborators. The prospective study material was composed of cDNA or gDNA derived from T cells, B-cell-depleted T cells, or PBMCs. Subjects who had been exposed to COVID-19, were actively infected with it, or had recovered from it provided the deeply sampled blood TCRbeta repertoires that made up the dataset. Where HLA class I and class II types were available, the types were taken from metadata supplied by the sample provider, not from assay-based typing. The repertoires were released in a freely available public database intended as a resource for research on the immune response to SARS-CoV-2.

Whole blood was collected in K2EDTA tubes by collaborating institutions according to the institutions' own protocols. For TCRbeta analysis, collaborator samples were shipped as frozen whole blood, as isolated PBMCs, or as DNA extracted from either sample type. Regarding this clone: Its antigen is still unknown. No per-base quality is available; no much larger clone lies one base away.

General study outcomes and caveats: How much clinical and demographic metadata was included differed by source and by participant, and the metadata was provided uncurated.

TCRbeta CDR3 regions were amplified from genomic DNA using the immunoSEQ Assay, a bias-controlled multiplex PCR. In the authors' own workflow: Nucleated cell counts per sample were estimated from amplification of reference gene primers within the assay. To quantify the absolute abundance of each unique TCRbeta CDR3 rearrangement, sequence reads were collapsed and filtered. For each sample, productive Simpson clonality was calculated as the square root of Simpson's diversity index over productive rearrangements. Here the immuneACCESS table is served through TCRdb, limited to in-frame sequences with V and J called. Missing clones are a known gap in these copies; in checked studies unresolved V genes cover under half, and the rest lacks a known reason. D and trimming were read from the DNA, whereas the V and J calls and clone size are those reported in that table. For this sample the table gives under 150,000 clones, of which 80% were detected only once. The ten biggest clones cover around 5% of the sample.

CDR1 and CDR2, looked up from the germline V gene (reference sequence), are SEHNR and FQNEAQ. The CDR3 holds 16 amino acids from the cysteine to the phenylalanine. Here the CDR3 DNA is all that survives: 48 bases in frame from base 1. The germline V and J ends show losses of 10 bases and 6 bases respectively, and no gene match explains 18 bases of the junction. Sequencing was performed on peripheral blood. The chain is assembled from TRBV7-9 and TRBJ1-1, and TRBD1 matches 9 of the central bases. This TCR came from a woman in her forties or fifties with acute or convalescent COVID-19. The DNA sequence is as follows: TGTGCCACCACAGCAACACAGGGGGCAATGGCGGCTGAAGCTTTCTTT. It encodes CATTATQGAMAAEAFF.